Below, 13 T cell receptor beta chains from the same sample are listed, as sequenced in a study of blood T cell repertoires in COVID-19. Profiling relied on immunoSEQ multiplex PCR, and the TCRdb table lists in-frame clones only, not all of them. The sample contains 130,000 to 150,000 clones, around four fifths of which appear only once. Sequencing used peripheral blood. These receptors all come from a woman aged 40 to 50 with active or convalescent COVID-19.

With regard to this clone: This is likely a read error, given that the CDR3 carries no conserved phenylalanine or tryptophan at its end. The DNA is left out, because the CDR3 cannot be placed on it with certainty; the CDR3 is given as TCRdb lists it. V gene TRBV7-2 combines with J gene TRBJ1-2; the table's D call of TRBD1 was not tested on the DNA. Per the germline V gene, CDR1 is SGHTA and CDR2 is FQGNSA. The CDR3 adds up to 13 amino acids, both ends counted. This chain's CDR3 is CASSLRGQGRPYL.

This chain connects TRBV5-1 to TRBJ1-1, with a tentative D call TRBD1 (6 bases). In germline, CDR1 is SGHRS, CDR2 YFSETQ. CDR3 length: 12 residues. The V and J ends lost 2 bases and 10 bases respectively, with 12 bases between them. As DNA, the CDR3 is TGCGCCAGCAGCTTACCGACAGGTGCAGCTTTCTTT. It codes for CASSLPTGAAFF.

DNA for the CDR3: TGTGCCAGCTCTCTTGGGCGAGGGTCCAATGAGCAGTTCTTC. Translated, it gives CASSLGRGSNEQFF. The genes are TRBV18 and TRBJ2-1; D is possibly TRBD2 (5 bases). Germline CDR1 KGHSH, CDR2 LQKENI. V lost 6 bases and J lost 6, with 15 bases in between. This CDR3 has 14 residues.

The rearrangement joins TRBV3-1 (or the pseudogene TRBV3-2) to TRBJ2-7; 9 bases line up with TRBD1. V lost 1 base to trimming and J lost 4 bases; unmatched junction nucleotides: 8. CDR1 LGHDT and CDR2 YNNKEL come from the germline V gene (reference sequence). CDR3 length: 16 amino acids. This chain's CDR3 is CASSQAWNRGPYEQYF. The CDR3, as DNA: TGTGCCAGCAGCCAAGCGTGGAACAGGGGGCCTTACGAGCAGTACTTC.

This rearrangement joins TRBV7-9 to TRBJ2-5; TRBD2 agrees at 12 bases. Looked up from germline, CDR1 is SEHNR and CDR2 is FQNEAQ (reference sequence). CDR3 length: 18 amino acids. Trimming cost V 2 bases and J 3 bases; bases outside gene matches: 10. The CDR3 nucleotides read TGTGCCAGCAGCTTATTTTTATCTAGCGGGAGGGGCAAAGAGACCCAGTACTTC. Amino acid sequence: CASSLFLSSGRGKETQYF.

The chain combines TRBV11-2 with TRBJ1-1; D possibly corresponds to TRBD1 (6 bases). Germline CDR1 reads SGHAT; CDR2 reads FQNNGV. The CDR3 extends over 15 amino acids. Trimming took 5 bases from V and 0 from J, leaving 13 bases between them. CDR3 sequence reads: CASSPSDRMNTEAFF. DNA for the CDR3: TGTGCCAGCAGCCCCTCGGACAGAATGAACACTGAAGCTTTCTTT.

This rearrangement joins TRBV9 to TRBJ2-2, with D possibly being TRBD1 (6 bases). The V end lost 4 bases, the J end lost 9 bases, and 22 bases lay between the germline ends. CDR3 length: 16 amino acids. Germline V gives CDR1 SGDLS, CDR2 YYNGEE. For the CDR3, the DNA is TGTGCCAGCAGCTCGAGGACAGCCACGGATGGCCGGGAGCTGTTTTTT. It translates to CASSSRTATDGRELFF.

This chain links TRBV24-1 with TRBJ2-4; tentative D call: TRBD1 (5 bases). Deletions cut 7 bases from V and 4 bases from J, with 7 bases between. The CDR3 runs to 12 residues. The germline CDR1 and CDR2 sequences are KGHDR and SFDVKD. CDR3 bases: TGTGCCACCAGGGACACTAAAAACATTCAGTACTTC. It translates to CATRDTKNIQYF.

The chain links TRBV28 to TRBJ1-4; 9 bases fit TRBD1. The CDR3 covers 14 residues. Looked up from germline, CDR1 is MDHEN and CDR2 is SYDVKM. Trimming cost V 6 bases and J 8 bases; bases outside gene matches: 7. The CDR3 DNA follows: TGTGCCAGCAGGGGGGACAGGGAGTGGGAAAAACTGTTTTTT. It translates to CASRGDREWEKLFF.

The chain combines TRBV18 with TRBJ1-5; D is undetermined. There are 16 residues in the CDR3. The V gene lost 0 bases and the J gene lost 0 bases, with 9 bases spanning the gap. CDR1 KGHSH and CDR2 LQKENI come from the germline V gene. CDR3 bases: TGTGCCAGCTCACCACCCGAGGCTTATAGCAATCAGCCCCAGCATTTT. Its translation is CASSPPEAYSNQPQHF.

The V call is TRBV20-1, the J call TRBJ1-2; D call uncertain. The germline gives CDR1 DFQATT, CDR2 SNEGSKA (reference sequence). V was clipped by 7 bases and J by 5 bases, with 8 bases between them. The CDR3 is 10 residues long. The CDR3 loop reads CSVAAYGYTF. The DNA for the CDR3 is TGCAGTGTCGCGGCATATGGCTACACCTTC.

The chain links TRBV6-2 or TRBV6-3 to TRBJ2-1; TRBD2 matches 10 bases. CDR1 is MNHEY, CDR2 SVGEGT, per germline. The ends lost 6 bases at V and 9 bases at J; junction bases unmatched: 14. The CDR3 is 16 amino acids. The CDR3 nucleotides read TGTGCCAGCAGCAGACTAGCGGGCTATTCTCGGGGTGAGCAGTTCTTC. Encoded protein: CASSRLAGYSRGEQFF.

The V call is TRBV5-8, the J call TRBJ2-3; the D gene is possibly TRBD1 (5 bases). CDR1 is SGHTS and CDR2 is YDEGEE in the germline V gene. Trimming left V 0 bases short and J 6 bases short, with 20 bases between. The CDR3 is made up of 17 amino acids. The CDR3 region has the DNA TGTGCCAGCAGCTTGGGGGAAACGACAGAGCCGGCGGATACGCAGTATTTT. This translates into CASSLGETTEPADTQYF.